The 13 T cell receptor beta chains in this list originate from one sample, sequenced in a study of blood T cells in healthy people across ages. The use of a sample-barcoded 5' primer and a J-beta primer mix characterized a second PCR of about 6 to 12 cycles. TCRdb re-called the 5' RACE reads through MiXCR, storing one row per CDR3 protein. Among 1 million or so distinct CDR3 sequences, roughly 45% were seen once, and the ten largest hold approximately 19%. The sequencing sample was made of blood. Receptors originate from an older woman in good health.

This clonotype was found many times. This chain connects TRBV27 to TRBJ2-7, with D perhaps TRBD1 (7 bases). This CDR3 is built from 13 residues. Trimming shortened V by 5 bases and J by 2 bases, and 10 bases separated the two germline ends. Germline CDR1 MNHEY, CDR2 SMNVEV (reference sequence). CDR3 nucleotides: TGTGCCAGCAGTGCAGGGGGGCCCTACGAGCAGTACTTC. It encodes CASSAGGPYEQYF.

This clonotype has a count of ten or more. CDR3 loop: CASSLTNEQFF. The CDR3 bases are TGTGCCAGCAGTCTGACCAATGAGCAGTTCTTC. This sequence joins TRBV12-3 or TRBV12-4 and TRBJ2-1; no clear D gene. The CDR3 runs to 11 residues. With 5 bases removed from V and 6 bases from J, the gap between germline ends came to 5 bases.

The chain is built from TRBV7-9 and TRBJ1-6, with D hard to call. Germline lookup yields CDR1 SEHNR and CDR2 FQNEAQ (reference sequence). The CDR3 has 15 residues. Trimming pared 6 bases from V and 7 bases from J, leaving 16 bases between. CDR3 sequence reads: CASSYNNDRNSPLHF. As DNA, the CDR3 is TGTGCCAGCAGTTACAACAATGATCGAAATTCACCCCTCCACTTT.

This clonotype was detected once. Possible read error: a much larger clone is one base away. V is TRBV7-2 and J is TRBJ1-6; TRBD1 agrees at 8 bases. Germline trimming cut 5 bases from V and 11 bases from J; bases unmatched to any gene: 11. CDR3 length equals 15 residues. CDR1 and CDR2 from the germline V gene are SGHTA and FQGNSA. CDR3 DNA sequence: TGTGCCAGCAGCCCCCGACAGGGGTTGGGTCCACCCCTCCACTTT. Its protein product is CASSPRQGLGPPLHF.

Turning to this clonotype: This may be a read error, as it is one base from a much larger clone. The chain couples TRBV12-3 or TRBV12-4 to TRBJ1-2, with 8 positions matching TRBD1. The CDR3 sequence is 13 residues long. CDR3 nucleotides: TGTGTCAGCAGTGCTGACAGGGGCCATGGCTACACCTTC. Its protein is CVSSADRGHGYTF.

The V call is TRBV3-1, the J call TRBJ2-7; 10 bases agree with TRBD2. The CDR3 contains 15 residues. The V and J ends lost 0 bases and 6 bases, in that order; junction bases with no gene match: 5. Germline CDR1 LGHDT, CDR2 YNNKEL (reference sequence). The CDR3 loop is CASSQDLAGVREQYF. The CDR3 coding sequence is TGTGCCAGCAGCCAAGACCTAGCGGGAGTCCGCGAGCAGTACTTC.

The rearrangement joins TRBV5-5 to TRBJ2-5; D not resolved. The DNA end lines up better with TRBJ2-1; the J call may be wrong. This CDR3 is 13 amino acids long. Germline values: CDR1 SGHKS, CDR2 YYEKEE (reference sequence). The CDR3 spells CASSVVGYNEQFF. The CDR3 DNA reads TGTGCCAGCAGCGTGGTGGGATACAATGAGCAGTTCTTC.

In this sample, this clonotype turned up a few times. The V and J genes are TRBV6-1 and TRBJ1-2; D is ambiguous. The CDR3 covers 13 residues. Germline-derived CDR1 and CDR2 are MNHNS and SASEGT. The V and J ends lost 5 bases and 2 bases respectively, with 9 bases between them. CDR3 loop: CASSFQDNYGYTF. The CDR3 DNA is TGTGCCAGCAGTTTTCAGGACAACTATGGCTACACCTTC.

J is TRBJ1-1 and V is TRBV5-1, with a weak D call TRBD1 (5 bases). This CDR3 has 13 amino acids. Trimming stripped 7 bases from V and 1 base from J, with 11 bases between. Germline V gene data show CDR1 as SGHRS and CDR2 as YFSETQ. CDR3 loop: CASQQGKNTEAFF. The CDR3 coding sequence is TGCGCCAGCCAGCAGGGTAAGAACACTGAAGCTTTCTTT.

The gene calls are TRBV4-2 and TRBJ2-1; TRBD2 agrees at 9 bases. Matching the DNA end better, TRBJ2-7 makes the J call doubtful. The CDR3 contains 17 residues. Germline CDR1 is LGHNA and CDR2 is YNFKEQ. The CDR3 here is CASSQDVTSGSYNEQYF. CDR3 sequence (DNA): TGTGCCAGCAGCCAAGATGTGACTAGCGGCTCCTACAATGAGCAGTACTTC.

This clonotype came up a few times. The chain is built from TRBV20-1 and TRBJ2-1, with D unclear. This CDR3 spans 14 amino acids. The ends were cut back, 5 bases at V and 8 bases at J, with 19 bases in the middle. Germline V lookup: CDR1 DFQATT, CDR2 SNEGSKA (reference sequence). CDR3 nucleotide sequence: TGCAGTGCTGCGCCTCGGGCAGTGTCCGATGAGCAGTTCTTC. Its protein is CSAAPRAVSDEQFF.

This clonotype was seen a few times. The CDR3 region is CASSRGDGSTDTQYF. The CDR3 DNA reads TGTGCCAGCAGCAGAGGGGACGGCAGCACAGATACGCAGTATTTT. The rearrangement uses TRBV21-1 and TRBJ2-3; the table assigns TRBD2, which was not confirmed against the DNA. TRBV21-1 is a pseudogene segment. The CDR3 runs to 15 residues.

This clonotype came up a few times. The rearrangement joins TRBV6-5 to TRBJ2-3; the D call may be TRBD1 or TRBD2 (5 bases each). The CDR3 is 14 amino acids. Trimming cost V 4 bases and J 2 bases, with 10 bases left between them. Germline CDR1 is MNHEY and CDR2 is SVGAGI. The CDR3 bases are TGTGCCAGCAGTTCCCCGGGGCACACAGATACGCAGTATTTT. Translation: CASSSPGHTDTQYF.